This T cell receptor beta chain originates from a study of vaccination and CD4 T cells after COVID-19. Study in general: Two of the convalescents were Hispanic, and the group consisted of six males and four females. Each participant was administered two doses of a vaccine, which was either BNT162b2 or mRNA-1273.

Germline CDR1 ENHRY, CDR2 SYGVKD. J gave up 1 base and V 3 bases, and 4 bases lay outside the gene matches. This CDR3 region has 16 residues. On this clonotype itself: Its matching antigen is unknown.

Sequence data for DNA of cultured CD4+ T cells were generated by the Oncomine TCR Beta short-read assay. From the PCR reads, TCRdb called clonotypes with MiXCR, one entry per CDR3 protein. The sample has over 8,500 distinct CDR3 sequences; around 70% are singletons. As for treatment: approximately 9-day PBMC culture with coronavirus spike peptide pools or control peptides (ViraFEST assay). Alongside about 10 IU/ml IL-2 and 10 ug/ml peptide pools, PBMCs were cultured at some 2 million per well. Negative selection separated CD4+ T cells from roughly nine-day cultures. This receptor was identified in a human donor who had recovered from COVID-19. The V gene is TRBV10-3, the J gene TRBJ1-5; 9 nucleotides match TRBD1. Sequencing used CD4+ T cells from blood, cultured in vitro. The CDR3 region has the DNA TGTGCCATCAGTGATGCCGGGACAGGGAGCAATCAGCCCCAGCATTTT. Its translation: CAISDAGTGSNQPQHF.